One and the same sample provided the 26 T cell receptor beta chains below, sequenced in a study of blood T cell repertoires in COVID-19. Measured with immunoSEQ multiplex PCR; TCRdb has only the in-frame clones, and not every one. The repertoire holds about 240,000 clones, 70% to 90% seen once, with around 3% in the top ten. Sequencing input: PBMCs or T cells enriched from blood (not recorded which). The receptors originated from a woman aged 40 to 50 with acute COVID-19.

V is TRBV5-5 and J is TRBJ2-3, with 10 bases aligning to TRBD2. The germline V gene has CDR1 SGHKS and CDR2 YYEKEE (reference sequence). V lost 0 bases, J lost 3 bases, and 4 bases stayed unmatched. This CDR3 is 16 amino acids long. CDR3 sequence: CASSLELAGRTDTQYF. In DNA form, the CDR3 reads TGTGCCAGCAGCTTGGAACTAGCGGGACGAACAGATACGCAGTATTTT.

The V call is TRBV5-4, the J call TRBJ1-5; no definite D call. Germline-derived CDR1 and CDR2 are SGHNT and YYREEE (reference sequence). Trimming shortened V by 0 bases and J by 3 bases, and 7 bases separated the two germline ends. The CDR3 sequence is 14 residues long. The CDR3 DNA reads TGTGCCAGCAGCTTGGACAGCTTCAATCAGCCCCAGCATTTT. Protein sequence: CASSLDSFNQPQHF.

The V call is TRBV21-1, the J call TRBJ2-7; TRBD2 is taken as the D call from the table, unchecked against the DNA. TRBV21-1 is a listed pseudogene. CDR3 length: 12 residues. CDR3 region: CATPDWVYEQYF. DNA of the CDR3: TGTGCCACCCCGGACTGGGTCTACGAGCAGTACTTC.

This clone was seen more than once but under ten times. The chain has TRBV7-9 and TRBJ2-7; D possibly corresponds to TRBD1 (6 bases). Trimming took 3 bases from V and 7 from J, leaving 13 bases between them. In germline, CDR1 is SEHNR, CDR2 FQNEAQ (reference sequence). The CDR3 covers 13 residues. The CDR3 nucleotides are TGTGCCAGCAGCTTGAACAGGGATATTGAGCAGTACTTC. This gives the protein CASSLNRDIEQYF.

This chain connects TRBV3-1 (or the pseudogene TRBV3-2) to TRBJ1-2; no reliable D call. V shed 0 bases and J shed 4 bases, with 6 bases lying between them. The CDR3 has 13 residues. Germline loops: CDR1 LGHDT, CDR2 YNNKEL (reference sequence). The CDR3 nucleotides read TGTGCCAGCAGCCAAGACAGATTCTATGGCTACACCTTC. Its translation: CASSQDRFYGYTF.

This sequence joins TRBV14 and TRBJ1-4, with a weak D call TRBD1 (6 bases). From germline, CDR1 is SGHDN and CDR2 FVKESK. The CDR3 length is 15 residues. V shed 3 bases and J shed 5 bases, with 13 bases lying between them. CDR3 amino acids: CASSQELGTNEKLFF. CDR3 bases: TGTGCCAGCAGCCAGGAACTGGGGACAAATGAAAAACTGTTTTTT.

This chain connects TRBV18 to TRBJ2-7; TRBD2 is a possible D gene (6 bases). The CDR3 runs to 14 residues. Trimming removed 3 bases at V and 4 bases at J, with 13 bases between. The germline gives CDR1 KGHSH, CDR2 LQKENI. The CDR3 coding sequence is TGTGCCAGCTCACCGACTAGTACCCAATACGAGCAGTACTTC. Protein sequence: CASSPTSTQYEQYF.

The J gene is TRBJ2-5, the V gene TRBV10-1, with 12 bases fitting TRBD2. The CDR3 extends over 19 amino acids. CDR1 and CDR2 from the germline V gene are WNHNN and SYGVQD (reference sequence). CDR3 residues: CRPESWTSGKGGVQETQYF. In DNA form, the CDR3 reads TGCCGCCCAGAGTCTTGGACTAGCGGGAAGGGGGGGGTACAAGAGACCCAGTACTTC.

The chain employs TRBV30 and TRBJ1-1; D is ambiguous. Trimming took 3 bases from V and 0 from J, leaving 8 bases between them. The CDR3 totals 13 residues. Germline values: CDR1 GTSNPN, CDR2 SVGIG (reference sequence). DNA for the CDR3: TGTGCCTGGAGACTTGAGGTGAACACTGAAGCTTTCTTT. Translated, it gives CAWRLEVNTEAFF.

The V call is TRBV10-2, the J call TRBJ1-1; D is unclear. V was cut by 6 bases and J by 12 bases, with 23 bases left in between. Germline V gene data show CDR1 as WSHSY and CDR2 as SAAADI. The CDR3 covers 14 residues. CDR3 in DNA: TGCGCCAGCAGCACCCCCTTGGAGTCCGCTGCGACTTTCTTT. It specifies CASSTPLESAATFF.

CDR3 bases: TGCGCCAGCAGCCAAGAGCAGCGGGAGATACCCCATGAGCAGTTCTTC. This translates into CASSQEQREIPHEQFF. The V and J genes are TRBV4-1 and TRBJ2-1; TRBD2 agrees at 8 bases. V lost 0 bases and J lost 8; bases outside the gene matches: 9. Germline V lookup: CDR1 MGHRA, CDR2 YSYEKL. The CDR3 contains 16 residues.

The CDR3 coding sequence is TGCAGCGTTGGGCTGGGACTGAACTATGGCTACACCTTC. This gives the protein CSVGLGLNYGYTF. V gene TRBV29-1 combines with J gene TRBJ1-2; D is perhaps TRBD1 (5 bases). V shed 4 bases and J shed 2 bases, with 11 bases lying between them. The germline CDR1 and CDR2 sequences are SQVTM and ANQGSEA. This CDR3 region has 13 residues.

The chain links TRBV11-2 to TRBJ2-1; TRBD2 matches at 12 bases. The V gene's germline CDR1 is SGHAT and CDR2 FQNNGV. The CDR3 is 15 amino acids. With 3 bases clipped from V and 6 bases from J, the junction kept 3 bases outside the gene matches. CDR3 bases: TGTGCCAGCAGCTTGGCGGGACTAGCGGGCAATGAGCAGTTCTTC. This translates into CASSLAGLAGNEQFF. Complete variable domain (other parts from reference TRBV11-2 and TRBJ2-1): EAGVAQSPRYKIIEKRQSVAFWCNPISGHATLYWYQQILGQGPKLLIQFQNNGVVDDSQLPKDRFSAERLKGVDSTLKIQPAKLEDSAVYLCASSLAGLAGNEQFFGPGTRLTVL.

This chain uses TRBV7-3 with TRBJ2-1; D gene uncertain. Germline V gene data show CDR1 as SGHTA and CDR2 as FQGTGA. The CDR3 contains 14 residues. V was pared by 1 base and J by 9 bases, with 13 bases between. The CDR3 nucleotides read TGTGCCAGCAGCTTAAACTCCTGGGCCGGTGAGCAGTTCTTC. It yields the protein CASSLNSWAGEQFF. The variable domain in full, with the rest retrieved from reference TRBV7-3 and TRBJ2-1, is GAGVSQTPSNKVTEKGKYVELRCDPISGHTALYWYRQSLGQGPEFLIYFQGTGAADDSGLPNDRFFAVRPEGSVSTLKIQRTERGDSAVYLCASSLNSWAGEQFFGPGTRLTVL.

The rearrangement uses TRBV7-6 and TRBJ2-7; D gene ambiguous. CDR3 length: 13 residues. Trimming shortened V by 5 bases and J by 3 bases, and 11 bases separated the two germline ends. Germline V gene data show CDR1 as SGHVS and CDR2 as FNYEAQ. The CDR3 DNA is TGTGCCAGCAGCCGATTTAGCAACTACGAGCAGTACTTC. Amino acid sequence: CASSRFSNYEQYF. The full variable domain, rest sourced from reference TRBV7-6 and TRBJ2-7, is GAGVSQSPRYKVTKRGQDVALRCDPISGHVSLYWYRQALGQGPEFLTYFNYEAQQDKSGLPNDRFSAERPEGSISTLTIQRTEQRDSAMYRCASSRFSNYEQYFGPGTRLTVT.

This CDR3 reads CASSLYPGQGADTQYF. The CDR3 bases are TGTGCCAGCAGTTTGTATCCGGGACAGGGAGCAGATACGCAGTATTTT. This chain links TRBV28 with TRBJ2-3, with TRBD1 matching over 9 bases. V shed 3 bases and J 4 bases; nucleotides not matched to a gene: 8. CDR1 and CDR2 from the germline V gene are MDHEN and SYDVKM. The CDR3 runs 16 residues.

The chain has TRBV6-5 and TRBJ2-7; D may be TRBD2 (7 bases). Per the germline V gene, CDR1 is MNHEY and CDR2 is SVGAGI. CDR3 size: 15 residues. Trimming pared 2 bases from V and 0 bases from J, leaving 11 bases between. The CDR3 protein is CASSYSGGASYEQYF. The CDR3 DNA sequence: TGTGCCAGCAGTTACAGTGGGGGGGCCTCCTACGAGCAGTACTTC.

This chain links TRBV2 with TRBJ2-7, with 15 bases fitting TRBD2. In germline, CDR1 is SNHLY, CDR2 FYNNEI. Trimming removed 2 bases from V and 3 bases from J; junction bases left unmatched: 2. The CDR3 loop spans 16 amino acids. CDR3 loop: CASSEPGLAGGYEQYF. CDR3 in DNA: TGTGCCAGCAGTGAACCGGGACTAGCGGGAGGCTACGAGCAGTACTTC.

This chain links TRBV6-1 with TRBJ1-1; D call uncertain. CDR3 length: 15 residues. Per germline, CDR1 MNHNS and CDR2 SASEGT. V shed 3 bases and J shed 11 bases, with 22 bases lying between them. The CDR3, as DNA: TGTGCCAGCAGTGACGAAGGGTCCACGGGGTACGGGGCTTTCTTT. Its protein product is CASSDEGSTGYGAFF.

DNA for the CDR3: TGCGCCAGCAGCTTGAACGGACAACCGAACACCGGGGAGCTGTTTTTT. This sequence encodes CASSLNGQPNTGELFF. V and J are TRBV5-1 and TRBJ2-2; D is perhaps TRBD1 (5 bases). Per germline, CDR1 SGHRS and CDR2 YFSETQ. V lost 1 base and J 0 bases, leaving 10 bases between the germline ends. The CDR3 totals 16 residues. Based on the CDR3 plus reference TRBV5-1 and TRBJ2-2, the full variable domain is KAGVTQTPRYLIKTRGQQVTLSCSPISGHRSVSWYQQTPGQGLQFLFEYFSETQRNKGNFPGRFSGRQFSNSRSEMNVSTLELGDSALYLCASSLNGQPNTGELFFGEGSRLTVL.

Here the CDR3 DNA reads TGTGCCGGTAAGGACCAGGGCGACAATGAGCAGTTCTTC. Residues: CAGKDQGDNEQFF. V and J are TRBV2 and TRBJ2-1; D is possibly TRBD1 (5 bases). V lost 11 bases and J 5 bases, leaving 16 bases between the germline ends. The V gene's germline CDR1 is SNHLY and CDR2 FYNNEI. This CDR3 comprises 13 residues.

On this clone itself: One end of the junction varies from germline; a read error may be responsible. The CDR3 sequence: CASSLNSGTIYEQYF. CDR3 nucleotides: TGTGCTAGCAGCTTAAATTCGGGAACCATCTACGAGCAGTACTTC. The chain is built from TRBV7-7 and TRBJ2-7, with a weak D call TRBD2 (5 bases). CDR1 is SSHAT, CDR2 FNYEAQ, per germline (reference sequence). The CDR3 has 15 residues.

This chain links TRBV5-1 with TRBJ2-1; 8 bases line up with TRBD2. V shed 3 bases, J shed 2 bases, and the junction held 4 bases outside the gene matches. CDR3 length: 15 amino acids. Germline lookup yields CDR1 SGHRS and CDR2 YFSETQ. CDR3 amino acids: CASSSGTRTYNEQFF. CDR3 nucleotide sequence: TGCGCCAGCAGCTCCGGGACTAGAACCTACAATGAGCAGTTCTTC.

The chain joins TRBV30 to TRBJ2-7; D is possibly TRBD2 (6 bases). Germline CDR1 GTSNPN, CDR2 SVGIG (reference sequence). V lost 3 bases to trimming and J lost 2 bases, with 11 bases between them. The CDR3 runs to 13 residues. The DNA of the CDR3 is TGTGCCTGGAGCCCCGGGGGTGCCTACGAGCAGTACTTC. It specifies CAWSPGGAYEQYF.

This clone has a handful of counts. This sequence joins TRBV10-2 and TRBJ2-3; D call uncertain. Germline CDR1 reads WSHSY; CDR2 reads SAAADI. V was trimmed by 0 bases and J by 0 bases, leaving 4 bases between them. This CDR3 comprises 14 residues. The CDR3 sequence is CASSESPSTDTQYF. DNA of the CDR3: TGCGCCAGCAGTGAGTCTCCGAGCACAGATACGCAGTATTTT.

The J gene is TRBJ2-1, the V gene TRBV7-8; D not resolved. Trimming removed 2 bases at V and 4 bases at J, with 6 bases between. CDR3 size: 13 residues. The germline V gene has CDR1 SGHVS and CDR2 FQNEAQ. Here the CDR3 DNA reads TGTGCCAGCAGCTTATGGCCATACAATGAGCAGTTCTTC. Translating it yields CASSLWPYNEQFF.